This T cell receptor beta chain was captured by sequencing in a study of T cells in localized non-small cell lung cancer. General observations from the study: Exceeding tumor, uninvolved adjacent lung had the highest T cell clonality. A single tumor region was sequenced, leaving heterogeneity possible. Appearances in adjacent lung were noted for a median approximately 58 of the top 100 tumor clones. Higher T cell density in the blood was associated with longer overall survival, whereas higher adjacent-lung clonality associated with shorter survival.

Generated by immunoSEQ multiplex PCR, the TCRdb table keeps only in-frame clones and is missing some. The sample has approximately 63,000 clones; around 90% are singletons. The CDR3 has 14 residues. CDR1 SNHLY and CDR2 FYNNEI come from the germline V gene. Trimming at V came to 4 bases and at J to 4 bases, leaving 0 bases not matched to a gene. Remarks on this clone: The antigen is undetermined. At the DNA level, this CDR3 is encoded by other sequences in the same sample as well.

The chain joins TRBV2 to TRBJ2-3; 12 bases align to TRBD2. The specimen comprised peripheral blood, sampled before any cancer treatment. The sequence was collected from a man aged 35 to 70 with stage I squamous cell lung carcinoma. CDR3 loop: CASSGLAGADTQYF. The CDR3 DNA reads as TGTGCCAGCAGTGGACTAGCGGGAGCAGATACGCAGTATTTT.